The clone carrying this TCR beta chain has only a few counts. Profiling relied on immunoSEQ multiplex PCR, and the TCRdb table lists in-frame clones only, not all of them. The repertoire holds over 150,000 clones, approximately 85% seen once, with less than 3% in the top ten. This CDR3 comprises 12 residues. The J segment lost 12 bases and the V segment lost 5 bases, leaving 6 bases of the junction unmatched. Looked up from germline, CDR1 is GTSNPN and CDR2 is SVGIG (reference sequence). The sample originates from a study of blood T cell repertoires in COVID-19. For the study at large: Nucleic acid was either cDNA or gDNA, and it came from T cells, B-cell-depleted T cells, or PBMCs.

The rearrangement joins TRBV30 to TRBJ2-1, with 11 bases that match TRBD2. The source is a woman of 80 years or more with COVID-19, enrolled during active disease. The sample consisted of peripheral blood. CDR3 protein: CAWGSLAGVQFF. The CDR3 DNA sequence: TGTGCCTGGGGGTCACTAGCGGGAGTGCAGTTCTTC.